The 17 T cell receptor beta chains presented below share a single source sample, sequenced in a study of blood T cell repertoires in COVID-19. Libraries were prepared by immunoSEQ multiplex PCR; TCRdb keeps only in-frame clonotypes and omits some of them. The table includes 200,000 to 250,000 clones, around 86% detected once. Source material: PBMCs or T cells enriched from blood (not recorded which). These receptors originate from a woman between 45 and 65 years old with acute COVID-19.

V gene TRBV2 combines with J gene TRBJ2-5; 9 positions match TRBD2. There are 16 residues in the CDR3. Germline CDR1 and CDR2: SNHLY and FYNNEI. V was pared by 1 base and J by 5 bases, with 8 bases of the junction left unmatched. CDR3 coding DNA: TGTGCCAGCAGTGAAGGGGCTAGCGGGGCTGTGGAGACCCAGTACTTC. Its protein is CASSEGASGAVETQYF.

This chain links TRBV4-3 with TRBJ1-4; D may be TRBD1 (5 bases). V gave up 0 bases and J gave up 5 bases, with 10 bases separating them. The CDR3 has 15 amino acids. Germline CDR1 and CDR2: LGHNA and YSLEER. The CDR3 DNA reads TGCGCCAGCAGCCAAGATAAAAGGACAAATGAAAAACTGTTTTTT. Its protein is CASSQDKRTNEKLFF.

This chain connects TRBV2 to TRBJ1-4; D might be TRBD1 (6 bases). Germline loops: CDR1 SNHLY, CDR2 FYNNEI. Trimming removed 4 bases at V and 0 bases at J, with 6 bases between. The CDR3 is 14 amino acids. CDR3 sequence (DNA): TGTGCCAGCAGTGGACAGGCAACTAATGAAAAACTGTTTTTT. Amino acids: CASSGQATNEKLFF.

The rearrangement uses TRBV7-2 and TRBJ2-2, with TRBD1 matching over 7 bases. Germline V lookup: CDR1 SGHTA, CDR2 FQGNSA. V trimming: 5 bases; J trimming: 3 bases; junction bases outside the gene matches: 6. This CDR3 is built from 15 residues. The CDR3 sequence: CASSVGQTYTGELFF. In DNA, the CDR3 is TGTGCCAGCAGCGTGGGACAGACATACACCGGGGAGCTGTTTTTT.

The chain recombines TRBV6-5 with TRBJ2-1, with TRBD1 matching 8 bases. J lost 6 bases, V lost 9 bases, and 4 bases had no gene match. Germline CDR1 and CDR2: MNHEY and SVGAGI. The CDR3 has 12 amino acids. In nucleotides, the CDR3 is TGTGCCAGGGACAGGGTTAGCAATGAGCAGTTCTTC. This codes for CARDRVSNEQFF.

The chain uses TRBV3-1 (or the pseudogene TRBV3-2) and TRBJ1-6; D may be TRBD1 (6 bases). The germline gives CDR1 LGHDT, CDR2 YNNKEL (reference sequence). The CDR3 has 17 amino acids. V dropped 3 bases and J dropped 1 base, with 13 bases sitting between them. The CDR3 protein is CASSQRRGLSYNSPLHF. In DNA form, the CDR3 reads TGTGCCAGCAGCCAGCGGCGGGGGCTGTCCTATAATTCACCCCTCCACTTT.

The CDR3 spells CASSFLTGLGGEKLFF. In nucleotides, the CDR3 is TGTGCCAGCAGCTTCTTAACAGGCTTGGGGGGAGAAAAACTGTTTTTT. This chain links TRBV7-9 with TRBJ1-4; tentatively, D is TRBD1 (5 bases). CDR1 and CDR2 from the germline V gene are SEHNR and FQNEAQ (reference sequence). The CDR3 loop spans 16 amino acids. Trimming pared 3 bases from V and 8 bases from J, leaving 19 bases between.

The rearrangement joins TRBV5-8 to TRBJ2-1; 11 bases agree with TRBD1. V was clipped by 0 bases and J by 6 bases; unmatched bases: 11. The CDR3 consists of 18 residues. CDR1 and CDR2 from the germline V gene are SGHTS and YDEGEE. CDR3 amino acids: CASSLDLGWGQGVNEQFF. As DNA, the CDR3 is TGTGCCAGCAGCTTGGATTTGGGCTGGGGACAGGGGGTCAATGAGCAGTTCTTC.

CDR3 nucleotides: TGTGCCAGTAGTATAGGTGGCGGCGAGCAGTTCTTC. Translating gives CASSIGGGEQFF. The rearrangement joins TRBV19 to TRBJ2-1; D not certain. V lost 1 base and J lost 10, with 8 bases in between. CDR1 and CDR2 from the germline V gene are LNHDA and SQIVND (reference sequence). There are 12 residues in the CDR3.

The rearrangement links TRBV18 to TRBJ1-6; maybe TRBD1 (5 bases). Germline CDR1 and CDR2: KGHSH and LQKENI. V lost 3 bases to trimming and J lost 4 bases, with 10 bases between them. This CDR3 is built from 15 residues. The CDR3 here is CASSPDRLYNSPLHF. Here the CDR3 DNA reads TGTGCCAGCTCACCCGACAGATTATATAATTCACCCCTCCACTTT.

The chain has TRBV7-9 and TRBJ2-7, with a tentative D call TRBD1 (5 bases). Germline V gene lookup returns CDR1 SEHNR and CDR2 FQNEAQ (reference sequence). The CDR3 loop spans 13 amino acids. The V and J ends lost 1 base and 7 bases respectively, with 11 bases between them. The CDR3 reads CASSLDSRVEQYF. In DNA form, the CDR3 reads TGTGCCAGCAGCTTAGATAGCAGGGTTGAGCAGTACTTC.

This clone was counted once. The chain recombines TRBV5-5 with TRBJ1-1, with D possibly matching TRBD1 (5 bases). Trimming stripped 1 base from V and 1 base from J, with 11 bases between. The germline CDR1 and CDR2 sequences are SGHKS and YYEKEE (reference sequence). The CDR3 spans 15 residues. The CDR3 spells CASSLSKTGNTEAFF. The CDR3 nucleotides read TGTGCCAGCAGCTTGTCAAAAACAGGGAACACTGAAGCTTTCTTT.

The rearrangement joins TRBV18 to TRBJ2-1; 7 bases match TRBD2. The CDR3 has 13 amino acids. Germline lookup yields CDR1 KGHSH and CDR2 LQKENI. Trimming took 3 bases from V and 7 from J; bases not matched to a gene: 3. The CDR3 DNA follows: TGTGCCAGCTCACCCGGGACTACAAATGAGCAGTTCTTC. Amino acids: CASSPGTTNEQFF. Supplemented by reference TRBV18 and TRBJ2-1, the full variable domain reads NAGVMQNPRHLVRRRGQEARLRCSPMKGHSHVYWYRQLPEEGLKFMVYLQKENIIDESGMPKERFSAEFPKEGPSILRIQQVVRGDSAAYFCASSPGTTNEQFFGPGTRLTVL.

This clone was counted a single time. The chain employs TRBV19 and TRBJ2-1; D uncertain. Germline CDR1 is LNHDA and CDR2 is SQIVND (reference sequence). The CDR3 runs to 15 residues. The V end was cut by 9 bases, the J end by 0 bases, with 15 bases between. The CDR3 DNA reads TGTGCCAGCTCCCCGCTGAGAAACTCCTACAATGAGCAGTTCTTC. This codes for CASSPLRNSYNEQFF.

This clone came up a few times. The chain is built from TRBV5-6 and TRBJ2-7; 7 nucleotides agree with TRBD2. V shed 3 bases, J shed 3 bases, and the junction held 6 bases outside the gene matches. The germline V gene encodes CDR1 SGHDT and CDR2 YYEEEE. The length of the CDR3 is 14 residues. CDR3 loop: CASSSIGGSYEQYF. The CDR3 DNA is TGTGCCAGCAGCTCCATTGGCGGGAGCTACGAGCAGTACTTC.

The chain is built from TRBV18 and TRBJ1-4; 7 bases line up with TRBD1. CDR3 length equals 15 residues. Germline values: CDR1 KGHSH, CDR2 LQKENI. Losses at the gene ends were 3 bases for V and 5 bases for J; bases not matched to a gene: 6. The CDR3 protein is CASSPGDSVNEKLFF. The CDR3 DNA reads TGTGCCAGCTCACCGGGGGACAGCGTAAATGAAAAACTGTTTTTT.

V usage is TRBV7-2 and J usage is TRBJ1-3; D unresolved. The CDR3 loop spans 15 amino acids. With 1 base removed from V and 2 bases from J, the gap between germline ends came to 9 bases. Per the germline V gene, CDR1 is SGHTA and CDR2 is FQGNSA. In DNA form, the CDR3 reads TGTGCCAGCAGCTTAGGAAGAACGGCTGGAAACACCATATATTTT. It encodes CASSLGRTAGNTIYF. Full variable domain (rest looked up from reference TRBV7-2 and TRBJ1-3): GAGVSQSPSNKVTEKGKDVELRCDPISGHTALYWYRQSLGQGLEFLIYFQGNSAPDKSGLPSDRFSAERTGGSVSTLTIQRTQQEDSAVYLCASSLGRTAGNTIYFGEGSWLTVV.